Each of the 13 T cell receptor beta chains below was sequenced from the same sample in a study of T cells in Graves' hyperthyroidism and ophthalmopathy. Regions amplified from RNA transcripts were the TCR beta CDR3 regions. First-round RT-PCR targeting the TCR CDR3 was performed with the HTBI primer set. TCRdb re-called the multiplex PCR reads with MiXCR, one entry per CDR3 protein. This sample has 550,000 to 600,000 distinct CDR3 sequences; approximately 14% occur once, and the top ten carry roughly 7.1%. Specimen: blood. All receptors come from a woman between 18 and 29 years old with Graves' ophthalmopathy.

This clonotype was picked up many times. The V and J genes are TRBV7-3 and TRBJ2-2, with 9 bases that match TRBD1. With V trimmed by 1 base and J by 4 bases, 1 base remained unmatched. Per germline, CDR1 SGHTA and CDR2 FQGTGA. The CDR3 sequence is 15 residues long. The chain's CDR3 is CASSLKTGGTGELFF. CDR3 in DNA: TGTGCCAGCAGCTTAAAGACAGGGGGCACCGGGGAGCTGTTTTTT.

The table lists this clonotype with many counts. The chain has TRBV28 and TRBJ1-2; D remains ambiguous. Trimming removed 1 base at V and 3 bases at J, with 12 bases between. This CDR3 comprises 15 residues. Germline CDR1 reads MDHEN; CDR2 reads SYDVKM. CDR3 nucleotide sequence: TGTGCCAGCAGTTTATTAGCGGTCCTCGACTATGGCTACACCTTC. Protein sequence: CASSLLAVLDYGYTF.

CDR3: CASSLGPGQSYNEQFF. The DNA for the CDR3 is TGTGCCAGCAGTTTAGGGCCGGGACAGTCCTACAATGAGCAGTTCTTC. The J gene is TRBJ2-1, the V gene TRBV12-3 or TRBV12-4; 7 bases are a match to TRBD1. Trimming took 1 base from V and 1 from J; bases not matched to a gene: 4. The CDR3 runs to 16 residues.

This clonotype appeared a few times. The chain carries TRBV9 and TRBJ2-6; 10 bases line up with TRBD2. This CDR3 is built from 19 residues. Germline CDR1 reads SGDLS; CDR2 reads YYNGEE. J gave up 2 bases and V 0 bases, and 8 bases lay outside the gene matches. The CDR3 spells CASSVGAGLASPGANVLTF. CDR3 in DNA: TGTGCCAGCAGCGTAGGTGCGGGACTAGCGAGCCCTGGGGCCAACGTCCTGACTTTC.

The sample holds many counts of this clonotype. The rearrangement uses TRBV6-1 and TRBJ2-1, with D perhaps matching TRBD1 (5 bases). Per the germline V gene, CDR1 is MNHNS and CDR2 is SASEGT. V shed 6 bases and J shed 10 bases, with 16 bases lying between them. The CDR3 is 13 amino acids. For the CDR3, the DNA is TGTGCCAGCAGGGAACCGAATTCAGGGGAGCAGTTCTTC. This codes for CASREPNSGEQFF.

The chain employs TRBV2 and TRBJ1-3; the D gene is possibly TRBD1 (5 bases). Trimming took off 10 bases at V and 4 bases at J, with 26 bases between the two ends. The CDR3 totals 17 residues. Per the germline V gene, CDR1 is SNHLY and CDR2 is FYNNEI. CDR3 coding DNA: TGTGCCATTGTAACCCCGGGGACCGCGAAGGACGGAAACACCATATATTTT. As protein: CAIVTPGTAKDGNTIYF.

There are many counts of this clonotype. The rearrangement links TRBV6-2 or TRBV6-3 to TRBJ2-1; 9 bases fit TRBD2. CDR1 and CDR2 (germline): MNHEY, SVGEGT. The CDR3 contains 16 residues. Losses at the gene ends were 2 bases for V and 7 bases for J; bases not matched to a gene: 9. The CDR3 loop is CASSYRGSGRKNEQFF. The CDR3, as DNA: TGTGCCAGCAGTTACAGAGGGAGCGGGAGGAAAAATGAGCAGTTCTTC.

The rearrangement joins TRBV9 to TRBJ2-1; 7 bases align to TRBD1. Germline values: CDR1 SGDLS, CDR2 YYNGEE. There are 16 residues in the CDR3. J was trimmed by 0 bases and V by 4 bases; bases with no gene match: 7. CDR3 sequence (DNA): TGTGCCAGCAGCTCCACAGGGGATAGCTCCTACAATGAGCAGTTCTTC. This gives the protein CASSSTGDSSYNEQFF.

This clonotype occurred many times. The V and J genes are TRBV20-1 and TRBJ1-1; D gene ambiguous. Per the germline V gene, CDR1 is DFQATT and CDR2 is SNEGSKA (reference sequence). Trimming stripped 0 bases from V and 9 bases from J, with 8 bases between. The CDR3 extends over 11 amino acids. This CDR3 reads CSARDPSQAFF. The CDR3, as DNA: TGCAGTGCTAGAGATCCTTCCCAAGCTTTCTTT.

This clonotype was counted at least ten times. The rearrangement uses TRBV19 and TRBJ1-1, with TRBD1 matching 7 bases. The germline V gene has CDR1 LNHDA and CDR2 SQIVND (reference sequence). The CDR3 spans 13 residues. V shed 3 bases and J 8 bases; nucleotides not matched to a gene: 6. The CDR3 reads CASSIEGAKEAFF. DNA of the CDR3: TGTGCCAGTAGTATTGAGGGGGCTAAAGAAGCTTTCTTT. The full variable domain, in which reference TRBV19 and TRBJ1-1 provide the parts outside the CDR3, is DGGITQSPKYLFRKEGQNVTLSCEQNLNHDAMYWYRQDPGQGLRLIYYSQIVNDFQKGDIAEGYSVSREKKESFPLTVTSAQKNPTAFYLCASSIEGAKEAFFGQGTRLTVV.

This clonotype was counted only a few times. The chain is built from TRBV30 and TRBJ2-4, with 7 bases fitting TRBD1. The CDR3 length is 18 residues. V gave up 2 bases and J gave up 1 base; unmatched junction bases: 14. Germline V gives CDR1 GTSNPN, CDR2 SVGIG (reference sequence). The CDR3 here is CAWSRGPKDSSAKNIQYF. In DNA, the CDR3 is TGTGCCTGGAGTAGGGGGCCCAAAGATTCCAGCGCCAAAAACATTCAGTACTTC.

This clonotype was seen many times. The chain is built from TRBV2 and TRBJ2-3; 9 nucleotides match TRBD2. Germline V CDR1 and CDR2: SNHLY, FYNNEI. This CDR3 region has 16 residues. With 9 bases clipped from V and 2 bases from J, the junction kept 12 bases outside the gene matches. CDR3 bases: TGTGCCAGTCAGCGCGGGACTAGCACCTTCACAGATACGCAGTATTTT. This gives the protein CASQRGTSTFTDTQYF.

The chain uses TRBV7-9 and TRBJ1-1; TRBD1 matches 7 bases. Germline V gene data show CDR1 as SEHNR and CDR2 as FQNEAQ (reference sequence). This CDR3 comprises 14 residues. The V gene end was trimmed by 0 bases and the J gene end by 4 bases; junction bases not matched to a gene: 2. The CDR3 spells CASSLARGLTEAFF. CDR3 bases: TGTGCCAGCAGCTTAGCGAGGGGGCTCACTGAAGCTTTCTTT.